These T cell receptor beta chains were read from a single sample in a study of long-term antiretroviral therapy in people with HIV. Only in-frame clones appear in the TCRdb table, and some are missing; sequencing was by immunoSEQ multiplex PCR. The table records some 33,000 clones, about 95% of them present only once. The sample in question was unsorted PBMCs, obtained 6.6 years after starting antiretroviral therapy. All receptors derive from a man aged 30 to 39 with HIV. Both conserved end residues are part of each CDR3. A D gene is named only where the DNA matches it firmly. Clone sizes are given selectively: once, few, many, or a class where the clone is expanded.

TRBV10-3	TRBJ1-3	-	-	TGTGCCATCAGTGAGCCTACTGGGGACACGGCTGGAAACACCATATATTTT	CAISEPTGDTAGNTIYF
TRBV27	TRBJ2-7	-	-	TGTGCCAGCAGTTTATGGTCCGGGACACTATCCTACGAGCAGTACTTC	CASSLWSGTLSYEQYF
TRBV9	TRBJ2-2	-	-	TGTGCCAGCAGCGTAGTACTACACGGGGAGCTGTTTTTT	CASSVVLHGELFF
TRBV5-4	TRBJ1-3	TRBD1	-	TGTGCCAGCAGCCCAGGACAGGGTGTCGGAAACACCATATATTTT	CASSPGQGVGNTIYF
TRBV7-3	TRBJ1-3	-	-	TGTGCCAGCAGCTTAGATCGACAATTTAACTCCTCCGGAAACACCATATATTTT	CASSLDRQFNSSGNTIYF
TRBV19	TRBJ1-2	TRBD1	-	TGTGCCAGTAGTTTAGGGGGCGGCTACACCTTC	CASSLGGGYTF
TRBV5-6	TRBJ1-1	-	-	TGTGCCAGCAGCTTGAGGTTACCCTTAGGGTTCACTGAAGCTTTCTTT	CASSLRLPLGFTEAFF
TRBV5-6	TRBJ2-3	-	-	TGTGCCAGCAGCTTGGGACTTGCTGGGAGGTCAGATACGCAGTATTTT	CASSLGLAGRSDTQYF
TRBV7-9	TRBJ2-5	-	-	TGTGCCAGCAGGCCGGGGGGCTTAGAGACCCAGTACTTC	CASRPGGLETQYF
TRBV6-5	TRBJ2-2	TRBD2	-	TGTGCCAGCATGCCCAGAGCGGGAGGCCCCGGGGAGCTGTTTTTT	CASMPRAGGPGELFF
TRBV6-5	TRBJ1-1	-	-	TGTGCCAGCAGTTCCGCTGGGGTTTCCCTGAACACTGAAGCTTTCTTT	CASSSAGVSLNTEAFF
TRBV7-2	TRBJ1-1	-	-	TGTGCCAGCAGAATCGGGACGGTTGAAGCTTTCTTT	CASRIGTVEAFF
TRBV7-3	TRBJ2-6	-	once	TGTGCCAGCAGCTCGCGCAGGTCTAGCTCTGGGGCCAACGTCCTGACTTTC	CASSSRRSSSGANVLTF
TRBV5-8	TRBJ2-6	-	-	TGTGCCAGCAGCTTGGCTCGGGATACCGGGGCCAACGTCCTGACTTTC	CASSLARDTGANVLTF
TRBV4-3	TRBJ2-7	TRBD1	once	TGCGCCAGCAGCAAAAATTTGGGACAGGGGGCAGGGGAGCAGTACTTC	CASSKNLGQGAGEQYF
TRBV9	TRBJ2-1	TRBD2	once	TGTGCCAGCAGCGTAGGAGGACTAGGCGCCAATGAGCAGTTCTTC	CASSVGGLGANEQFF